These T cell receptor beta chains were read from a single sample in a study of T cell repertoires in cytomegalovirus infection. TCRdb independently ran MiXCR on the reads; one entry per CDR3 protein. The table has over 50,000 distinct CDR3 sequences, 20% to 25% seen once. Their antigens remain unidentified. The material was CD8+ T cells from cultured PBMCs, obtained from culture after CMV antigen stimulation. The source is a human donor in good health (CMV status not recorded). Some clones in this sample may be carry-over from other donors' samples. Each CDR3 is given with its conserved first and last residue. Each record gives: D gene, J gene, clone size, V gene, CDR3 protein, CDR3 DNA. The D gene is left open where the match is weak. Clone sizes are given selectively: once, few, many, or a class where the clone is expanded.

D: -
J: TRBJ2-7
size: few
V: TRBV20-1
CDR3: CSARGIEGSSYEQYF
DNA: TGCAGTGCTAGAGGGATCGAGGGGAGCTCCTACGAGCAGTACTTC

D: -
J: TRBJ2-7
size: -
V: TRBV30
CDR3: CAWSVIGFSYEQYF
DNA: TGTGCCTGGAGTGTAATCGGGTTTTCCTACGAGCAGTACTTC

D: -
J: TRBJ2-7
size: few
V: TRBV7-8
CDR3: CASSSRGPFEQYF
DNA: TGTGCCAGCAGCTCCCGTGGCCCGTTCGAGCAGTACTTC

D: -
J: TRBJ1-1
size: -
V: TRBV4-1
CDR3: CASSQEGVGTEAFF
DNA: TGCGCCAGCAGCCAAGAGGGGGTGGGCACTGAAGCTTTCTTT

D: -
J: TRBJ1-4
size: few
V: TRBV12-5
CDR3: CASVPQSGEKLFF
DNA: TGTGCTAGCGTACCCCAATCAGGCGAAAAACTGTTTTTT

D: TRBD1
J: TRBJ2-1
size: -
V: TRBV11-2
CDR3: CASSSQGNEQFF
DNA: TGTGCCAGCAGCTCACAGGGGAATGAGCAGTTCTTC

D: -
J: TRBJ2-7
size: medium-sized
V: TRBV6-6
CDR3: CASSYSSVGEQYF
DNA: TGTGCCAGCAGTTACTCATCTGTAGGCGAGCAGTACTTC

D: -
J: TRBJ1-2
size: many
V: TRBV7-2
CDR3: CASSPRTDGYTF
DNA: TGTGCCAGCAGCCCCAGGACAGATGGCTACACCTTC

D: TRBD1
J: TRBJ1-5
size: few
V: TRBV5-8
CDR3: CASSLGWVGGTEPQHF
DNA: TGTGCCAGCAGCTTGGGGTGGGTAGGGGGCACAGAGCCCCAGCATTTT

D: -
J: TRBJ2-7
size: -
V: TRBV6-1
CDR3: CASSRDTSSYEQYF
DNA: TGTGCCAGCAGCCGGGACACCAGCTCCTACGAGCAGTACTTC

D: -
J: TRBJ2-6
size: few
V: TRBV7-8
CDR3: CASSLGRLVGTDRISGANVLTF
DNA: TGTGCCAGCAGCTTAGGTCGACTTGTCGGGACGGATCGTATTTCTGGGGCCAACGTCCTGACTTTC